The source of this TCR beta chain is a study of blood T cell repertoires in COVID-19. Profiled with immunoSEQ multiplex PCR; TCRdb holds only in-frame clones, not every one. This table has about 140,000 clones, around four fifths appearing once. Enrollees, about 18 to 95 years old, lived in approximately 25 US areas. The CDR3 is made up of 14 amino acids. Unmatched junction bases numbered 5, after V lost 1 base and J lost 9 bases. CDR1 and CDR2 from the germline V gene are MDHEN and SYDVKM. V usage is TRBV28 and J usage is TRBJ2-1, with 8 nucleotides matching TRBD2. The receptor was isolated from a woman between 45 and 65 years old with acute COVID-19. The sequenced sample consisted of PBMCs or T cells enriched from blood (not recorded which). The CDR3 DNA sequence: TGTGCCAGCAGTTTATCGGCCGGGGGGGGTGAGCAGTTCTTC. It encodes CASSLSAGGGEQFF. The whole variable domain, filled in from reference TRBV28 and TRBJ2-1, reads DVKVTQSSRYLVKRTGEKVFLECVQDMDHENMFWYRQDPGLGLRLIYFSYDVKMKEKGDIPEGYSVSREKKERFSLILESASTNQTSMYLCASSLSAGGGEQFFGPGTRLTVL.